Given below is one T cell receptor (beta chain) in context. Its antigen is undetermined. TCRdb recomputed calls from the RT-PCR reads with MiXCR, one row per CDR3 protein. This table has a few hundred thousand distinct CDR3 sequences, 21% appearing once. The CDR3 spans 15 residues. Germline V gene lookup returns CDR1 SGHDT and CDR2 YYEEEE. V lost 4 bases to trimming and J lost 7 bases; unmatched junction nucleotides: 9. These data belong to a study of response to subunit inactivated influenza vaccine. Broader study findings: The authors put forward the suggestion that each seasonal influenza vaccination may bring in only a limited number of new T cells.

The chain carries TRBV5-6 and TRBJ1-5; TRBD1 agrees at 9 bases. The sample consisted of PBMCs from blood, taken less than 22 months after vaccination. This TCR derives from a man between 50 and 69 years old who received an inactivated influenza vaccine. The CDR3 nucleotides read TGTGCCAGCAGCCCCGGGACAGGGAGGGACCAGCCCCAGCATTTT. Its translation: CASSPGTGRDQPQHF.